The subject of this entry is one T cell receptor (beta chain). The V end lost 4 bases, the J end lost 4 bases, and 10 bases lay between the germline ends. CDR3 size: 13 residues. Germline V lookup: CDR1 MNHEY, CDR2 SVGEGT. MiXCR, applied by TCRdb to the PCR reads, yields one record per CDR3 protein. The sample comprises 9,500 to 12,000 distinct CDR3 sequences, 27% of which are singletons, and 9% to 9.5% rests with the top ten. The data are from a study of immune characterization of retroperitoneal liposarcoma. The receptor comes from a female donor with retroperitoneal liposarcoma. V gene TRBV6-2 or TRBV6-3 combines with J gene TRBJ1-2, with D possibly matching TRBD1 (5 bases). The sequenced material came from tumor tissue. The CDR3 nucleotides read TGTGCCAGCAGTTCAGAGGGGACCTATGGCTACACCTTC. Amino acid sequence: CASSSEGTYGYTF.